This TCR beta chain emerged from a study of OX40 agonist ivuxolimab in advanced cancers. Regarding the study in general: Ivuxolimab, which targeted the costimulatory receptor OX40 (CD134), was an agonistic, fully human IgG2 monoclonal antibody. The monotherapy dose-escalation portion (N ≈ 50 patients) of the phase I ivuxolimab trial is reported in the paper. Peripheral TCRbeta sequencing aimed to test whether ivuxolimab altered TCR sequence diversity and caused clonal T-cell expansion. Among the 52 dose-escalation patients, about 20 had hepatocellular carcinoma, roughly 15 melanoma, 9 renal cell carcinoma and 9 head and neck cancer. Partial responses occurred in three dose-escalation patients: two with cutaneous melanoma and one with hepatocellular carcinoma. Intravenous ivuxolimab was administered to patients every 2 weeks at six dose levels: 0.01, 0.1, 0.3, 1.5, 3 and 10 mg/kg. In the dose-escalation cohort, 82.7% of patients were male, and the mean age was around 65 years with a range of roughly 23 to 79. Patients were allowed to have had prior anti-PD-1, anti-PD-L1 or anti-CTLA-4 therapy, and 40% to 45% of the dose-escalation patients had been treated with checkpoint inhibitors.

The trial excluded patients who had a history of autoimmune disease or were on systemic immunosuppression. In every dose cohort, peripheral blood was drawn for TCR sequencing at baseline, cycle 4 day 1, and cycle 7 day 1. The samples were taken from a phase I, first-in-human, multicenter, open-label dose-escalation trial of ivuxolimab. Adults with locally advanced or metastatic melanoma, renal cell carcinoma, hepatocellular carcinoma or head and neck squamous cell carcinoma were enrolled in the trial. Before TCR sequencing, CD4+ T cells and CD8+ T cells from peripheral blood were sorted into separate populations. General study outcomes and caveats: Low levels of normalized T-cell clonal expansion were also shown by some nonresponding patients. At doses of 0.1 to 3.0 mg/kg, clonal expansion of both CD4+ and CD8+ blood T cells was observed from baseline to week 6. The antigen specificity of the peripheral T cells that underwent clonal expansion was not determined. On average, CD8+ T cells showed more expanded clones than CD4+ T cells after ivuxolimab. In the 0.1-3.0 mg/kg groups, partial responders were among the patients with the lowest normalized peripheral clonal expansion, particularly in CD8+ T cells.

About this clone itself: The antigen this receptor binds is unknown. Base quality data are lacking; no much larger clone is found one base away.

From cysteine to phenylalanine, the CDR3 is 15 amino acids long. Only CDR3 DNA remains: 45 bases, in frame from the first base. V loses 6 bases of germline sequence and J loses 3 bases, and the interval between the two ends is 16 bases. CDR1 and CDR2 were assigned from the germline V gene as SGHNT and YENEEA. Genomic DNA was extracted from sorted cells for sequencing of the TCRbeta CDR3 region. The immunoSEQ Assay was used for sequencing of TCRbeta CDR3 regions. The immuneACCESS repertoire file appears here via TCRdb, limited to in-frame rearrangements. These files lack a portion of the clones; in checked studies, under half of the deficit traces to unresolved V genes, and the cause of the others is not known. The sample contains tens of thousands of clones, about 87% of them found a single time. Around 1.8% of the sample comes from the top ten.

The sequence came from an adult with an advanced solid tumor such as melanoma, head and neck, liver or kidney cancer. The sequencing here drew on CD4+ or CD8+ T cells sorted from blood, taken in a trial of the OX40 agonist ivuxolimab. The rearranged chain carries TRBV11-3 and TRBJ2-3; D gene: possibly TRBD1, on 6 matching bases. The CDR3 protein sequence reads: CASSYATGKTDTQYF. DNA sequence: TGTGCCAGCAGTTACGCGACAGGCAAAACAGATACGCAGTATTTT. Supplemented by the reference TRBV11-3 and TRBJ2-3 proteins around the CDR3, the complete variable domain is EAGVVQSPRYKIIEKKQPVAFWCNPISGHNTLYWYLQNLGQGPELLIRYENEEAVDDSQLPKDRFSAERLKGVDSTLKIQPAELGDSAVYLCASSYATGKTDTQYFGPGTRLTVL.